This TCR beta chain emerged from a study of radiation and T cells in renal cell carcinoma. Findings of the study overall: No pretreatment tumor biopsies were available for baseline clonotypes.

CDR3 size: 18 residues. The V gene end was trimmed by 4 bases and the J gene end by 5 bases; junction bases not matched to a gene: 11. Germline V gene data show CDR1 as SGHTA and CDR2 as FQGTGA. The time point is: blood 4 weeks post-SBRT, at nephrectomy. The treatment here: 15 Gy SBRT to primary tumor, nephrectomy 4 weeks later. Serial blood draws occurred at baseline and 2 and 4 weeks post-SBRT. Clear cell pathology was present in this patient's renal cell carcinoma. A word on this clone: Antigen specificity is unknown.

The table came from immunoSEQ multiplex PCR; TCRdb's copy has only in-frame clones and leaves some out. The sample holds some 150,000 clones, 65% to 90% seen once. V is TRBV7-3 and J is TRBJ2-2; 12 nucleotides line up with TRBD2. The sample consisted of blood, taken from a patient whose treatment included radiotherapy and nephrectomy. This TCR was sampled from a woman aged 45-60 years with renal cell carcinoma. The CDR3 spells CASSSVPGLAGRTGELFF. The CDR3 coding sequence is TGTGCCAGCAGCTCAGTCCCCGGACTAGCGGGGCGGACCGGGGAGCTGTTTTTT.